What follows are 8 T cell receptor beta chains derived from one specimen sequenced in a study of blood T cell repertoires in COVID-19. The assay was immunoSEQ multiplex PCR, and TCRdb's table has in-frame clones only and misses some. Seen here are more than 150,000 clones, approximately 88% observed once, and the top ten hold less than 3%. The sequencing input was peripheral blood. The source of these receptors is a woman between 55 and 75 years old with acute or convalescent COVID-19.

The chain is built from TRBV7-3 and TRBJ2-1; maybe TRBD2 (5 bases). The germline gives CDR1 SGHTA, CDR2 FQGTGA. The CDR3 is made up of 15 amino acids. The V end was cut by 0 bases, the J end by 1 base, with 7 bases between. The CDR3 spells CASSLTPGSYNEQFF. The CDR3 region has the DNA TGTGCCAGCAGCTTAACCCCGGGGTCCTACAATGAGCAGTTCTTC.

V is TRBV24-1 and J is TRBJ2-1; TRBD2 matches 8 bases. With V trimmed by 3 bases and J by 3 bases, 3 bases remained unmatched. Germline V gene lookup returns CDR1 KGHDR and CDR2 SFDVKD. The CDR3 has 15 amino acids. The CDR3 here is CATSDVTSGYNEQFF. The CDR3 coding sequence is TGTGCCACCAGTGATGTCACTAGCGGCTACAATGAGCAGTTCTTC.

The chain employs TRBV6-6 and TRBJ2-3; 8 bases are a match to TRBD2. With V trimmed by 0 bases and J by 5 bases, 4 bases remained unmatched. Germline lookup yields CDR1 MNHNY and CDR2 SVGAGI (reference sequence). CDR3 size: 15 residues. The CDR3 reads CASSYSAGGGDTQYF. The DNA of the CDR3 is TGTGCCAGCAGTTACTCGGCGGGGGGTGGAGATACGCAGTATTTT.

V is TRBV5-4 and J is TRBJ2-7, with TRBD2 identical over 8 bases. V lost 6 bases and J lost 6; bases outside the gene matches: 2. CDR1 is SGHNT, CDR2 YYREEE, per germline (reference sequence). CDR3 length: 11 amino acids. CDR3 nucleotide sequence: TGTGCCAGCACCGGGGGGGGCGAGCAGTACTTC. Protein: CASTGGGEQYF.

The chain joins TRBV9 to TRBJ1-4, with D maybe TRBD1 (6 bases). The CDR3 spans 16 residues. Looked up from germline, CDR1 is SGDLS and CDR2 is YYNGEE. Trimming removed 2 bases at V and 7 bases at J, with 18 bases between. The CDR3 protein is CASSVRDIRAGEKLFF. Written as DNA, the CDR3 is TGTGCCAGCAGCGTGAGGGACATACGGGCAGGTGAAAAACTGTTTTTT.

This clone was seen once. The CDR3 coding sequence is TGTGCCACCAGTGATTTGCTTAGGAGGGGATATAACAATCAGCCCCAGCATTTT. Amino acid sequence: CATSDLLRRGYNNQPQHF. J is TRBJ1-5 and V is TRBV24-1; the D gene is possibly TRBD1 (5 bases). The CDR3 has 18 amino acids. Germline CDR1 is KGHDR and CDR2 is SFDVKD. V was pared by 0 bases and J by 3 bases, with 17 bases between.

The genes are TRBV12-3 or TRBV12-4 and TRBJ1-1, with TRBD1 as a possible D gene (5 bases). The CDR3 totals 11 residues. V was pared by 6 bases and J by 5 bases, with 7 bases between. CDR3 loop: CASRRGTEAFF. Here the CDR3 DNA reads TGTGCCAGCAGGCGGGGGACTGAAGCTTTCTTT.

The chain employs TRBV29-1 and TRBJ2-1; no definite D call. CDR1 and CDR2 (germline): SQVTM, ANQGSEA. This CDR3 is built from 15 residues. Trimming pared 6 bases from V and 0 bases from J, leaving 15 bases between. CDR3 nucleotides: TGCAGCGTCCGCCCAGCGCGGCACTCCTACAATGAGCAGTTCTTC. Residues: CSVRPARHSYNEQFF.